Below, 17 T cell receptor beta chains from the same sample are listed, as sequenced in a study of T cell responses to AZD1222 COVID-19 vaccine. Assay used: immunoSEQ multiplex PCR; TCRdb lists only in-frame clones, some missing. The table includes roughly 140,000 clones, 75% to 90% detected once. The source was peripheral blood, collected 28 days after the second AZD1222 dose. These receptors were collected from an adult who received the AZD1222 COVID-19 vaccine.

The CDR3 sequence is CASHRTGDEKLFF. For the CDR3, the DNA is TGCGCCAGCCATAGGACAGGGGATGAAAAACTGTTTTTT. The chain recombines TRBV4-1 with TRBJ1-4, with 9 bases lining up with TRBD1. Per the germline V gene, CDR1 is MGHRA and CDR2 is YSYEKL. After removal of 8 bases from V and 6 bases from J, the junction contained 4 bases not matched to a gene. The CDR3 contains 13 residues.

In this sample, this clone turned up a few times. The rearrangement uses TRBV3-1 (or the pseudogene TRBV3-2) and TRBJ1-6, with 7 bases lining up with TRBD1. With V trimmed by 5 bases and J by 14 bases, 9 bases remained unmatched. The CDR3 runs to 13 residues. Germline loops: CDR1 LGHDT, CDR2 YNNKEL (reference sequence). This chain's CDR3 is CASSGTVERALHF. The CDR3 bases are TGTGCCAGCAGCGGGACAGTGGAAAGGGCCCTCCACTTT.

The chain links TRBV7-9 to TRBJ2-1, with 8 bases fitting TRBD2. Per the germline V gene, CDR1 is SEHNR and CDR2 is FQNEAQ (reference sequence). The ends lost 5 bases at V and 7 bases at J; junction bases unmatched: 16. The CDR3 consists of 17 residues. The CDR3: CASSVQYGLAKMNEQFF. CDR3 nucleotides: TGTGCCAGCAGCGTCCAGTATGGACTAGCAAAAATGAATGAGCAGTTCTTC.

CDR3 region: CASSQSVLDRPYEQYV. As DNA, the CDR3 is TGCGCCAGTAGTCAATCCGTTTTAGACAGGCCCTACGAGCAGTACGTC. The J gene is TRBJ2-7, the V gene TRBV23-1; a weak D match, TRBD1 (6 bases). TRBV23-1 is noted as an ORF with a role that remains uncertain. The CDR3 extends over 16 amino acids.

This clone was observed a single time. V is TRBV6-5 and J is TRBJ2-3; a weak D match, TRBD1 (6 bases). Per germline, CDR1 MNHEY and CDR2 SVGAGI. This CDR3 is built from 12 residues. V dropped 6 bases and J dropped 7 bases, with 11 bases sitting between them. The DNA for the CDR3 is TGTGCCAGCAGCAGGGGAGCAAATACGCAGTATTTT. Amino acid sequence: CASSRGANTQYF.

This clone was seen just once. The chain links TRBV6-4 to TRBJ1-1, with D possibly matching TRBD1 (5 bases). The V end was cut by 2 bases, the J end by 5 bases, with 12 bases between. CDR1 is MRHNA, CDR2 SNTAGT, per germline. The length of the CDR3 is 14 residues. Written as DNA, the CDR3 is TGTGCCAGCAGTGACACCAGTCGGGGGACTGAAGCTTTCTTT. It translates to CASSDTSRGTEAFF.

The chain uses TRBV28 and TRBJ1-2; weak D call: TRBD1 (5 bases). CDR3 length equals 16 residues. Between the trimmed V and J ends, which lost 5 bases and 4 bases, there was a span of 20 bases. Germline CDR1 is MDHEN and CDR2 is SYDVKM. The chain's CDR3 is CASSLTHEGLGYGYTF. CDR3 nucleotide sequence: TGTGCCAGCAGTCTCACCCATGAGGGGCTCGGCTATGGCTACACCTTC.

The chain combines TRBV25-1 with TRBJ1-5, with 8 bases fitting TRBD1. Losses at the gene ends were 6 bases for V and 1 base for J; bases not matched to a gene: 5. CDR1 and CDR2 from the germline V gene are MGHDK and SYGVNS. The CDR3 covers 15 residues. The CDR3 sequence: CASRDQGASNQPQHF. The CDR3 coding sequence is TGTGCCAGCAGGGATCAGGGGGCGAGCAATCAGCCCCAGCATTTT.

The rearrangement uses TRBV4-1 and TRBJ2-6; perhaps D is TRBD1 or TRBD2 (5 bases each). V was clipped by 1 base and J by 0 bases, with 10 bases between them. The CDR3 sequence is 17 residues long. Germline values: CDR1 MGHRA, CDR2 YSYEKL. The CDR3 DNA reads as TGCGCCAGCAGCCAAGTTCCAGGGAGCTCTGGGGCCAACGTCCTGACTTTC. This encodes CASSQVPGSSGANVLTF.

The chain uses TRBV9 and TRBJ1-2; D gene uncertain. Germline assignment: CDR1 SGDLS and CDR2 YYNGEE. Between the trimmed V and J ends, which lost 7 bases and 0 bases, there was a span of 13 bases. The CDR3 totals 14 residues. CDR3 nucleotides: TGTGCCAGCGGCGAGTTAGGTGCTAACTATGGCTACACCTTC. This sequence encodes CASGELGANYGYTF.

This clone was detected only once. The V and J genes are TRBV6-5 and TRBJ1-2; D is undetermined. The CDR3 consists of 14 residues. The V gene lost 5 bases and the J gene lost 0 bases, with 10 bases spanning the gap. Germline CDR1 is MNHEY and CDR2 is SVGAGI. The CDR3 sequence: CASSRADPNYGYTF. The CDR3 DNA reads TGTGCCAGCAGTCGGGCAGATCCTAACTATGGCTACACCTTC.

This clone was seen only once. The V and J genes are TRBV7-8 and TRBJ1-1, with 11 bases lining up with TRBD1. Trimming cost V 5 bases and J 5 bases; bases outside gene matches: 4. Germline CDR1 and CDR2: SGHVS and FQNEAQ. CDR3 length: 14 residues. CDR3 DNA sequence: TGTGCCAGCAGCACCGGACAGGGGGCAACTGAAGCTTTCTTT. This translates into CASSTGQGATEAFF.

The chain joins TRBV14 to TRBJ2-3; no definite D call. Germline CDR1 is SGHDN and CDR2 is FVKESK. The CDR3 extends over 17 amino acids. With 0 bases removed from V and 0 bases from J, the gap between germline ends came to 13 bases. The CDR3 DNA is TGTGCCAGCAGCCAAGATTTCCGTTACGCTAGCACAGATACGCAGTATTTT. This encodes CASSQDFRYASTDTQYF.

This clone was counted once. CDR3 sequence (DNA): TGTGCCAGCAGACACTCGACGGGTTCCAATGAGCAGTTCTTC. Protein: CASRHSTGSNEQFF. This sequence joins TRBV5-8 and TRBJ2-1; D is uncertain. Germline CDR1 reads SGHTS; CDR2 reads YDEGEE. Trimming shortened V by 5 bases and J by 6 bases, and 15 bases separated the two germline ends. This CDR3 has 14 residues.

The J gene is TRBJ1-5, the V gene TRBV27; D remains unclear. Germline assignment: CDR1 MNHEY and CDR2 SMNVEV (reference sequence). V was cut by 11 bases and J by 6 bases, with 5 bases left in between. This CDR3 has 9 amino acids. The CDR3 loop is CARRQPQHF. In DNA, the CDR3 is TGTGCCCGACGTCAGCCCCAGCATTTT.

The chain combines TRBV5-1 with TRBJ1-2; D is perhaps TRBD1 (5 bases). Germline CDR1 and CDR2: SGHRS and YFSETQ. Trimming pared 5 bases from V and 4 bases from J, leaving 15 bases between. The CDR3 sequence is 14 residues long. The DNA of the CDR3 is TGCGCCAGCAGAGGGGAACTCTCGGGCTATGGCTACACCTTC. It is translated as CASRGELSGYGYTF.

The V call is TRBV5-8, the J call TRBJ1-1; D is unresolved. Trimming took off 2 bases at V and 1 base at J, with 6 bases between the two ends. The CDR3 has 13 amino acids. Germline V gene lookup returns CDR1 SGHTS and CDR2 YDEGEE. The CDR3 loop is CASSLGGNTEAFF. As DNA, the CDR3 is TGTGCCAGCAGCTTAGGAGGGAACACTGAAGCTTTCTTT.